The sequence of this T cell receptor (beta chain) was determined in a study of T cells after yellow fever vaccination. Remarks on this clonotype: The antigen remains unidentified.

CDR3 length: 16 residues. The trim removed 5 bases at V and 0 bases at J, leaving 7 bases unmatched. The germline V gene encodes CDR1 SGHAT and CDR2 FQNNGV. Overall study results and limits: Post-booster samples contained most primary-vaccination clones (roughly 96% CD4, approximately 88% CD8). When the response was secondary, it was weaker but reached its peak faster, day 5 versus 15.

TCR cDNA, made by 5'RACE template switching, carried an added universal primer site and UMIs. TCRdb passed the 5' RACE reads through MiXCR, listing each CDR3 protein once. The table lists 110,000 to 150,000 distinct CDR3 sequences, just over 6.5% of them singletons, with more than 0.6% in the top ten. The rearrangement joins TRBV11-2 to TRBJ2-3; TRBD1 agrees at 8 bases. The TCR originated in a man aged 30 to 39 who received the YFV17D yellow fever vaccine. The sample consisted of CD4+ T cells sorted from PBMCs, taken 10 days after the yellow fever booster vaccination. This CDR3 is CASSPRQGTSTDTQYF. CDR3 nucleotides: TGTGCCAGCAGCCCCCGACAGGGGACAAGCACAGATACGCAGTATTTT.